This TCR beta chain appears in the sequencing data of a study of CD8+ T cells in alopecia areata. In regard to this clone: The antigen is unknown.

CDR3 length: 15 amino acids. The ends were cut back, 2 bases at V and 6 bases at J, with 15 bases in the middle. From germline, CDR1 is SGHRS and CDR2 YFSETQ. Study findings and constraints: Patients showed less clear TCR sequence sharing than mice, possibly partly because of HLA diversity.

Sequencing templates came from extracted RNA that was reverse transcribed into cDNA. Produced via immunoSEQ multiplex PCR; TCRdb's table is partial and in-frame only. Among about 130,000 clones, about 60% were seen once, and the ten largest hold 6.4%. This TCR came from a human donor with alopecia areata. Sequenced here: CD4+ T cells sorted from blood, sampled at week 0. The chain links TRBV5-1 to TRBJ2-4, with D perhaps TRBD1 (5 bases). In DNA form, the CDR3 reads TGCGCCAGCAGCTTAACTACAGGAGCTATAAACATTCAGTACTTC. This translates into CASSLTTGAINIQYF.